The source of this T cell receptor beta chain is a study of CD8 T cells in ankylosing spondylitis. This clonotype appeared a few times. Its antigen is not known. General study results and limits: Disease-linked clones reportedly concentrated significantly in matched ankylosing spondylitis synovial fluid. Both synovial fluid and blood in reactive arthritis had previously been reported to carry some motif variants. A motif in TCR beta, a set of about 8 highly homologous variants, appeared characteristic of ankylosing spondylitis blood.

Molecular-barcoded quantitative 5'-RACE produced these TCR beta libraries. Each CDR3 protein gets one entry after TCRdb re-called the 5' RACE reads with MiXCR. Of 700,000 to 1,000,000 distinct CDR3 sequences listed, approximately 10% are singletons. The V gene end was trimmed by 6 bases and the J gene end by 7 bases; junction bases not matched to a gene: 15. This CDR3 is 15 amino acids long. Germline V CDR1 and CDR2: SQVTM, ANQGSEA. The sequenced sample consisted of blood, either unsorted or a sorted T cell fraction (not recorded which). The genes are TRBV29-1 and TRBJ2-1; TRBD2 agrees at 7 bases. The receptor was isolated from a male donor with ankylosing spondylitis. In nucleotides, the CDR3 is TGCAGCGTCGCCCTGGGTGCGGGAGTTGGGAATGAGCAGTTCTTC. Translated, it gives CSVALGAGVGNEQFF.